These 23 T cell receptor beta chains came from one sample sequenced in a study of T cell repertoires in cytomegalovirus infection. TCRdb called the reads again in MiXCR, with one record for every CDR3 protein. Of some 200,000 distinct CDR3 sequences listed, 7.5% to 10% are singletons. The sequenced material came from PBMCs. These receptors all stem from a human donor in good health (CMV status not recorded). Some clones in this sample may be carry-over from other donors' samples.

This clonotype has a count of ten or more. The V and J genes are TRBV6-1 and TRBJ1-2, with D hard to call. The CDR3 totals 14 residues. CDR1 MNHNS and CDR2 SASEGT come from the germline V gene. V gave up 0 bases and J gave up 8 bases, with 13 bases separating them. The CDR3 nucleotides read TGTGCCAGCAGTGAAGCATGGAACAACGAAGGCTACACCTTC. This sequence encodes CASSEAWNNEGYTF.

The chain has TRBV7-9 and TRBJ1-2; no reliable D call. The V gene lost 4 bases and the J gene lost 0 bases, with 12 bases spanning the gap. Germline V gives CDR1 SEHNR, CDR2 FQNEAQ (reference sequence). The CDR3 is made up of 15 amino acids. CDR3 protein: CASSSPGQANYGYTF. CDR3 nucleotides: TGTGCCAGCAGCTCCCCGGGCCAGGCTAACTATGGCTACACCTTC.

The table lists this clonotype with many counts. The rearrangement links TRBV12-3 or TRBV12-4 to TRBJ1-1; D is unresolved. V lost 1 base and J lost 4, with 7 bases in between. The CDR3 has 13 residues. CDR3 DNA: TGTGCCAGCAGTTTAGAGAGTCGCACTGAAGCTTTCTTT. Translation gives CASSLESRTEAFF.

This clonotype was recorded at least ten times. The chain couples TRBV29-1 to TRBJ2-7, with D hard to call. The CDR3 loop spans 12 amino acids. Trimming took 3 bases from V and 4 from J, leaving 10 bases between them. Germline V gene lookup returns CDR1 SQVTM and CDR2 ANQGSEA. CDR3 DNA: TGCAGCGTTGAGTTGTTGGGGTACGAGCAGTACTTC. Translating gives CSVELLGYEQYF.

This clonotype was seen at least ten times. The J gene is TRBJ2-5, the V gene TRBV7-2; perhaps TRBD2 as D (5 bases). This CDR3 region has 17 residues. Looked up from germline, CDR1 is SGHTA and CDR2 is FQGNSA. Trimming removed 5 bases from V and 0 bases from J, with 19 bases in between. The DNA of the CDR3 is TGTGCCAGCAGCCATCCTTTGGCAGGCGGGCACCAAGAGACCCAGTACTTC. Translating gives CASSHPLAGGHQETQYF.

The table lists this clonotype with a few counts. The J gene is TRBJ2-4, the V gene TRBV5-6; 11 bases fit TRBD2. CDR1 and CDR2 from the germline V gene are SGHDT and YYEEEE. The CDR3 spans 15 residues. J lost 6 bases, V lost 4 bases, and 6 bases had no gene match. CDR3 in amino acids: CASSVSGRAGNIQYF. Written as DNA, the CDR3 is TGTGCCAGCAGCGTTAGCGGGAGGGCCGGAAACATTCAGTACTTC.

This clonotype was counted many times. The V gene is TRBV7-9, the J gene TRBJ2-1; D is possibly TRBD2 (5 bases). The germline gives CDR1 SEHNR, CDR2 FQNEAQ (reference sequence). V was clipped by 5 bases and J by 0 bases, with 14 bases between them. CDR3 length equals 16 residues. The CDR3 here is CASSKKPGGSYNEQFF. The CDR3 DNA reads as TGTGCCAGCAGCAAAAAACCAGGAGGCTCCTACAATGAGCAGTTCTTC.

The table lists this clonotype with many counts. The CDR3 loop reads CASSTIPDWMNTEAFF. The CDR3 DNA follows: TGTGCCAGTAGTACTATCCCAGACTGGATGAACACTGAAGCTTTCTTT. The chain has TRBV19 and TRBJ1-1, with D unclear. V lost 4 bases and J lost 0, with 15 bases in between. The CDR3 is made up of 16 amino acids. Germline assignment: CDR1 LNHDA and CDR2 SQIVND (reference sequence).

This clonotype was detected a few times. This chain uses TRBV5-1 with TRBJ2-6; no clear D gene. V was cut by 1 base and J by 0 bases, with 14 bases left in between. Germline CDR1 is SGHRS and CDR2 is YFSETQ. There are 18 residues in the CDR3. The CDR3 protein is CASSLYASPHSGANVLTF. The CDR3 region has the DNA TGCGCCAGCAGCTTGTACGCGTCCCCGCACTCTGGGGCCAACGTCCTGACTTTC.

This clonotype was counted a few times. The genes are TRBV28 and TRBJ2-7; D unclear. CDR1 and CDR2 (germline): MDHEN, SYDVKM. V lost 1 base and J lost 3, with 10 bases in between. The CDR3 sequence is 14 residues long. The CDR3: CASSLSDGSYEQYF. CDR3 coding DNA: TGTGCCAGCAGTTTATCCGACGGAAGCTACGAGCAGTACTTC.

This clonotype appeared a few times. The chain uses TRBV2 and TRBJ2-5; 7 bases line up with TRBD1. With 7 bases clipped from V and 1 base from J, the junction kept 3 bases outside the gene matches. The germline CDR1 and CDR2 sequences are SNHLY and FYNNEI. This CDR3 has 13 residues. CDR3 nucleotides: TGTGCCAGCAACCGGGACAGCCAAGAGACCCAGTACTTC. This encodes CASNRDSQETQYF.

Ten or more counts support this clonotype. This chain joins TRBV7-2 and TRBJ1-6, with TRBD1 matching 8 bases. Germline CDR1 reads SGHTA; CDR2 reads FQGNSA. V dropped 1 base and J dropped 10; count of bases not matched to a gene: 9. The CDR3 runs to 16 residues. CDR3 coding DNA: TGTGCCAGCAGCTTAGATCCAGGACAGGGACTGTCACCCCTCCACTTT. Encoded protein: CASSLDPGQGLSPLHF.

This clonotype has more than one count but fewer than ten. The chain combines TRBV10-2 with TRBJ1-5; D remains ambiguous. With 2 bases removed from V and 7 bases from J, the gap between germline ends came to 9 bases. Germline V lookup: CDR1 WSHSY, CDR2 SAAADI. This CDR3 has 13 residues. The CDR3 reads CASSETATQPQHF. CDR3 in DNA: TGCGCCAGCAGTGAGACTGCCACCCAGCCCCAGCATTTT.

J is TRBJ2-3 and V is TRBV15, with TRBD2 matching over 12 bases. CDR1 and CDR2 (germline): LNHNV, YYDKDF (reference sequence). J gave up 3 bases and V 2 bases, and 3 bases lay outside the gene matches. The CDR3 is 16 residues long. The CDR3 is CATSRLAGGLTDTQYF. CDR3 bases: TGTGCCACCAGCAGACTAGCGGGGGGGCTGACAGATACGCAGTATTTT.

The sample holds many counts of this clonotype. The chain joins TRBV7-6 to TRBJ1-5; D is uncertain. This CDR3 has 14 residues. V was pared by 2 bases and J by 3 bases, with 8 bases between. The germline V gene has CDR1 SGHVS and CDR2 FNYEAQ. Here the CDR3 DNA reads TGTGCCAGCAGCTTAAGTGGTCCCAATCAGCCCCAGCATTTT. This gives the protein CASSLSGPNQPQHF.

This clonotype occurred many times. The chain combines TRBV7-2 with TRBJ1-4; possibly TRBD1 for D (5 bases). Between the trimmed V and J ends, which lost 6 bases and 2 bases, there was a span of 16 bases. The germline V gene encodes CDR1 SGHTA and CDR2 FQGNSA. CDR3 length: 16 amino acids. The CDR3 region has the DNA TGTGCCAGCAGGCCCCGGGGGTCGACCACTAATGAAAAACTGTTTTTT. Translation: CASRPRGSTTNEKLFF.

The chain uses TRBV20-1 and TRBJ1-2, with 7 nucleotides matching TRBD1. The CDR3 sequence is 16 residues long. Losses at the gene ends were 3 bases for V and 2 bases for J; bases not matched to a gene: 12. The V gene's germline CDR1 is DFQATT and CDR2 SNEGSKA (reference sequence). CDR3 amino acids: CSASRTGAVENYGYTF. CDR3 nucleotide sequence: TGCAGTGCTAGCCGGACAGGCGCCGTTGAGAACTATGGCTACACCTTC.

This clonotype was found many times. The rearrangement joins TRBV7-2 to TRBJ2-1; D gene uncertain. Germline assignment: CDR1 SGHTA and CDR2 FQGNSA. V was trimmed by 4 bases and J by 6 bases, leaving 7 bases between them. The CDR3 totals 12 residues. In nucleotides, the CDR3 is TGTGCCAGCAGCTCGACCGTCAATGAGCAGTTCTTC. Translating it yields CASSSTVNEQFF.

This clonotype was picked up a small number of times. The chain combines TRBV24-1 with TRBJ2-2; 9 nucleotides line up with TRBD1. V lost 8 bases and J lost 4; bases outside the gene matches: 1. The CDR3 runs 13 residues. Germline CDR1 is KGHDR and CDR2 is SFDVKD. Here the CDR3 reads CATKTGGTGELFF. As DNA, the CDR3 is TGTGCCACCAAGACAGGGGGCACCGGGGAGCTGTTTTTT.

As to this clonotype: A much larger clone lies a single base off, so this may be a read error. The chain combines TRBV6-6 with TRBJ2-7, with a possible D match to TRBD1 (6 bases). Between the trimmed V and J ends, which lost 10 bases and 0 bases, there was a span of 13 bases. This CDR3 is 13 amino acids long. Per the germline V gene, CDR1 is MNHNY and CDR2 is SVGAGI (reference sequence). The CDR3 DNA is TGTGCCATAATCCGGGACATCTCCTACGAGCAGTACTTC. It codes for CAIIRDISYEQYF.

There are many counts of this clonotype. V is TRBV7-6 and J is TRBJ2-5; 7 bases fit TRBD1. This CDR3 is 18 amino acids long. CDR1 SGHVS and CDR2 FNYEAQ come from the germline V gene. V lost 0 bases to trimming and J lost 4 bases; unmatched junction nucleotides: 14. The CDR3 region has the DNA TGTGCCAGCAGCTTAGCTACACCCAACAGGGGAAGGGGAGAGACCCAGTACTTC. It codes for CASSLATPNRGRGETQYF. Together with reference TRBV7-6 and TRBJ2-5, the CDR3 gives the full variable domain: GAGVSQSPRYKVTKRGQDVALRCDPISGHVSLYWYRQALGQGPEFLTYFNYEAQQDKSGLPNDRFSAERPEGSISTLTIQRTEQRDSAMYRCASSLATPNRGRGETQYFGPGTRLLVL.

The J gene is TRBJ2-1, the V gene TRBV25-1; D may be TRBD2 (5 bases). The germline V and J ends were trimmed by 7 bases and 10 bases, with 11 bases remaining between them. CDR1 and CDR2 from the germline V gene are MGHDK and SYGVNS. The CDR3 contains 11 residues. The CDR3 bases are TGTGCCAGCACCCCTAGGGAGGAGCAGTTCTTC. It encodes CASTPREEQFF.

In this sample, this clonotype turned up a few times. This chain links TRBV4-3 with TRBJ2-7; D perhaps matches TRBD2 (6 bases). V was cut by 3 bases and J by 4 bases, with 16 bases left in between. The germline V gene encodes CDR1 LGHNA and CDR2 YSLEER. The CDR3 sequence is 15 residues long. The chain's CDR3 is CASSQGFGGEYEQYF. The CDR3 region has the DNA TGCGCCAGCAGCCAGGGCTTCGGGGGTGAGTACGAGCAGTACTTC.